This T cell receptor (beta chain) emerged from a study of blood T cell repertoires in COVID-19. Overall study context: Samples representing acute and convalescent COVID-19 were sourced from the United States, Italy and Spain. From T cells, B-cell-depleted T cells, or PBMCs came the material, which was cDNA or gDNA.

V lost 6 bases and J lost 9, with 9 bases in between. This CDR3 is built from 12 residues. How the authors handled the data: Cell counts per sample came from amplifying reference gene primers. Using immunoSEQ multiplex PCR, the repertoire was profiled, and TCRdb retains in-frame clones only, with some absent. The V and J calls and the clone size are those of that table, but D and trimming were determined from the DNA. The sample shows roughly 140,000 clones, 65% to 90% of them seen only once. The rearrangement uses TRBV12-3 or TRBV12-4 and TRBJ1-6, with a tentative D call TRBD1 (6 bases). The sample comprised peripheral blood. The sequence was obtained from a man in his 60s with active or convalescent COVID-19. The CDR3 DNA follows: TGTGCCAGCAGAGCAGGGGTTTCACCCCTCCACTTT. Its translation is CASRAGVSPLHF.